This TCR beta chain stems from a study of shared T cell receptors in the human thymus. The protocol was immunoSEQ multiplex PCR, while the TCRdb copy is restricted to in-frame clones and leaves out a portion. The table shows some 700,000 clones, with around 85% occurring only once. This sample was also put to use in a study of human thymus T cells. From that study: Thymic as well as blood repertoires seemed to favor certain V and J genes unevenly. A high degree of thymic repertoire overlap among unrelated individuals was reported in related research.

What was sequenced was thymocytes. The receptor's source is a girl under three years old with a congenital heart defect.

In DNA form, the CDR3 reads TGTGCCAGCAGCAGAGCGGTGGGGGAGACCCAGTACTTC. Residues: CASSRAVGETQYF. The chain joins TRBV2 to TRBJ2-5, with D tentatively TRBD2 (5 bases). Germline CDR1 and CDR2: SNHLY and FYNNEI. Trimming pared 6 bases from V and 5 bases from J, leaving 13 bases between. The CDR3 is made up of 13 amino acids.